The 3 T cell receptor beta chains in this list originate from one sample, sequenced in a study of blood T cell repertoires in COVID-19. TCRdb keeps only in-frame clones here, not all; method: immunoSEQ multiplex PCR. The table lists roughly 220,000 clones, about 80% of them singletons. Sequenced input: PBMCs or T cells enriched from blood (not recorded which). The receptors shown here come from a man aged 35-49 years who had recovered from COVID-19.

This chain connects TRBV5-5 to TRBJ2-7, with 10 bases fitting TRBD2. The CDR3 covers 16 residues. V dropped 2 bases and J dropped 4; count of bases not matched to a gene: 9. Germline values: CDR1 SGHKS, CDR2 YYEKEE (reference sequence). The CDR3 DNA reads as TGTGCCAGCAGCTTTATCCCTAGCGGGAGCATGTACGAGCAGTACTTC. Its translation: CASSFIPSGSMYEQYF.

Only a few counts were recorded for this clone. The V and J genes are TRBV7-2 and TRBJ1-5; D is uncertain. Germline values: CDR1 SGHTA, CDR2 FQGNSA. The CDR3 totals 16 residues. Trimming cost V 1 base and J 7 bases, with 17 bases left between them. CDR3 residues: CASSLVEGGKGQPQHF. DNA of the CDR3: TGTGCCAGCAGCTTAGTAGAGGGCGGAAAGGGCCAGCCCCAGCATTTT.

The gene calls are TRBV28 and TRBJ1-4; D not certain. The CDR3 consists of 14 residues. With 4 bases removed from V and 5 bases from J, the gap between germline ends came to 11 bases. Germline lookup yields CDR1 MDHEN and CDR2 SYDVKM. CDR3 in amino acids: CASSSRGRNEKLFF. In nucleotides, the CDR3 is TGTGCCAGCAGTTCGAGAGGCCGAAATGAAAAACTGTTTTTT.